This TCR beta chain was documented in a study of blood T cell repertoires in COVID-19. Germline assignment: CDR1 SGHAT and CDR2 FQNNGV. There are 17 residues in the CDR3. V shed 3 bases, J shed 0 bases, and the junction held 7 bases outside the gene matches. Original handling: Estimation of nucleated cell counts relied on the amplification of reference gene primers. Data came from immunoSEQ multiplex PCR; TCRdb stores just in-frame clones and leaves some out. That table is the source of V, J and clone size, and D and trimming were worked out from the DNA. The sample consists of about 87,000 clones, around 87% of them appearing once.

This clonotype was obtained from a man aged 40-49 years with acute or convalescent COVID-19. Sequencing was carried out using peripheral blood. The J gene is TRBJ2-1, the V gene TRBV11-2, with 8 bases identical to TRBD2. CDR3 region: CASSFPGGGFSYNEQFF. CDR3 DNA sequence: TGTGCCAGCAGCTTCCCCGGGGGGGGGTTCTCCTACAATGAGCAGTTCTTC.